This record covers a single TCR beta chain. This sample is part of a study of shared clonotypes between healthy human individuals. Subsets obtained from CD4+ cells comprised CD45RA+ naive and CD45RA-negative memory cells. CDR1 is ENHRY, CDR2 SYGVKD, per germline. Trimming took off 5 bases at V and 5 bases at J, with 15 bases between the two ends. The CDR3 spans 15 residues. Sequencing used immunoSEQ multiplex PCR; TCRdb keeps in-frame clones, though not all of them. This sample yields around 2.3 million clones, of which under 97% are seen a single time; around 0.13% belongs to the top ten. The chain has TRBV10-3 and TRBJ2-2, with D unclear. Sequenced: naive CD4+ T cells sorted from blood. Subset noted: CD45RA+ positively selected. This TCR was recovered from a young man in good health. The CDR3 DNA reads as TGTGCCATCAGTCCCACTTCACCCTCGACCGGGGAGCTGTTTTTT. As protein: CAISPTSPSTGELFF.